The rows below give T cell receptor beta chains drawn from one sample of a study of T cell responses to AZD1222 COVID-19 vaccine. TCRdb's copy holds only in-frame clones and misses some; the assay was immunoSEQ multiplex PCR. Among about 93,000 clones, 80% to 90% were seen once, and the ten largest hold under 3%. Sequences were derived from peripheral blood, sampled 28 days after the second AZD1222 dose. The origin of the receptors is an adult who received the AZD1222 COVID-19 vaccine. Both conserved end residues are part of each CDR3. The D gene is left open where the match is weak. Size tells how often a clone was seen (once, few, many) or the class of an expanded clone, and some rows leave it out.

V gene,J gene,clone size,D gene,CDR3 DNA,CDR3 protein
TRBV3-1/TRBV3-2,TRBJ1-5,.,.,TGTGCCAGCAGCCCACACGGGGGGCAAAATCAGCCCCAGCATTTT,CASSPHGGQNQPQHF
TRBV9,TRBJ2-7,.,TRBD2,TGTGCCAGCAGCGTCGTAGCGGGAGGATATCGCCCCTACGAGCAGTACTTC,CASSVVAGGYRPYEQYF
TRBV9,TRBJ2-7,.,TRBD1,TGTGCCAGCAGCGGCCGGGACAGGGATCCCTACGAGCAGTACTTC,CASSGRDRDPYEQYF
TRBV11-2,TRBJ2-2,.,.,TGTGCCAGCAGCTTTAGCAGGGTCGGGGAGCTGTTTTTT,CASSFSRVGELFF
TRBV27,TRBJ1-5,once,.,TGTGCCAGCAGTCGGCAGGGTCTTAATCAGCCCCAGCATTTT,CASSRQGLNQPQHF
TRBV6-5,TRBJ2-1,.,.,TGTGCCAGCAGTTACGATTCGGGGGGCGATGAGCAGTTCTTC,CASSYDSGGDEQFF
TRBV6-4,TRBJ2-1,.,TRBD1,TGTGCCAGCAGTGACGGACAGGGGGCCAATGAGCAGTTCTTC,CASSDGQGANEQFF
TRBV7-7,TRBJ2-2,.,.,TGTGCTAGCAGCTTGGCGGCGAACACCGGGGAGCTGTTTTTT,CASSLAANTGELFF
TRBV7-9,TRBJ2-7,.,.,TGTGCCAGCAGACTTGACAGTCCCGAGCAGTACTTC,CASRLDSPEQYF
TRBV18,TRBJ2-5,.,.,TGTGCCAGCTCACTCTTTCAAGAGACCCAGTACTTC,CASSLFQETQYF
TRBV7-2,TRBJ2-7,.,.,TGTGCCAGCAGCTTAGGGGCAAGCCTAGAATACGAGCAGTACTTC,CASSLGASLEYEQYF
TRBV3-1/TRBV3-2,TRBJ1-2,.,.,TGTGCCAGCAGCCAAGGACTTAGGGGGTTTAACTATGGCTACACCTTC,CASSQGLRGFNYGYTF
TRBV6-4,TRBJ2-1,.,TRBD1,TGTGCCAGCAGTCCGACAGGGGAGTCTACCTCCTACAATGAGCAGTTCTTC,CASSPTGESTSYNEQFF
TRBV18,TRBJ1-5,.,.,TGTGCCAGCTCACCAGTTTCCGGCAGGGAGGGACATCAGCCCCAGCATTTT,CASSPVSGREGHQPQHF
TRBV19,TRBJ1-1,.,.,TGTGCCAGTAGGACCGGGAGTTCGAACACTGAAGCTTTCTTT,CASRTGSSNTEAFF
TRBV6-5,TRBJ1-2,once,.,TGTGCCAGCATCCCAACGGGGCTACTCTATGGCTACACCTTC,CASIPTGLLYGYTF
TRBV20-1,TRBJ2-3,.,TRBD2,TGCAGTGCTAGTCCTAGCGGGAGCACAGATACGCAGTATTTT,CSASPSGSTDTQYF
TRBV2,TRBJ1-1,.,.,TGTGCCAGCACCGCCGAAAGGCTGAACACTGAAGCTTTCTTT,CASTAERLNTEAFF
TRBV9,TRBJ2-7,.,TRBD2,TGTGCCAGCAGCGTAGGGACTAGCGGGCATTACTCCTACGAGCAGTACTTC,CASSVGTSGHYSYEQYF
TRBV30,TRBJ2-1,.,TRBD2,TGTGCCTGCGGGGGGTATAGCTCCTACAATGAGCAGTTCTTC,CACGGYSSYNEQFF
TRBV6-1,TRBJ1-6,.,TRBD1,TGTGCCAGCAGTGAACATATAGTGGGACAGGGTACTTCACCCCTCCACTTT,CASSEHIVGQGTSPLHF
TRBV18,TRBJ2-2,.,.,TGTGCCAGCTCACGCGACAGCAGCACCGGGGAGCTGTTTTTT,CASSRDSSTGELFF
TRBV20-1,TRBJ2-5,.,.,TGCAGTGCTAGTGCGGAGGGCCGGGACCAAGAGACCCAGTACTTC,CSASAEGRDQETQYF
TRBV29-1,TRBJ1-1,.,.,TGCAGCGTAAACCTGAATTGGAACACTGAAGCTTTCTTT,CSVNLNWNTEAFF
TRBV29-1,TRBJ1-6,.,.,TGCAGCGTTGCTTCGGATTATAATTCACCCCTCCACTTT,CSVASDYNSPLHF
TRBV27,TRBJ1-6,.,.,TGTGCCAGCAGTCAGACCTGGGACATCCGGACCCTCCACTTT,CASSQTWDIRTLHF
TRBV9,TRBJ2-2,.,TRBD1,TGTGCCAGCGCTGCTCTCCGGACAGGGGACACCGGGGAGCTGTTTTTT,CASAALRTGDTGELFF